Listed here are 32 T cell receptor beta chains from one sample, sequenced in a study of CD8 T cells in Susac syndrome. RNA totalling roughly 0.45 to 1 ug underwent reverse transcription with random hexamers. TCRdb re-called the immunoSEQ multiplex PCR reads with MiXCR, one entry per CDR3 protein. The sample gives 150,000 to 200,000 distinct CDR3 sequences, 90% to 95% of which show up once; just under 0.095% is in the top ten. Sequenced input: CD4+ T cells from PBMCs. The receptors come from a human donor with multiple sclerosis.

V usage is TRBV15 and J usage is TRBJ2-7, with D perhaps given as TRBD1 or TRBD2 (7 bases each). The CDR3 totals 15 residues. Deletions cut 1 base from V and 2 bases from J, with 12 bases between. CDR1 and CDR2 (germline): LNHNV, YYDKDF (reference sequence). This CDR3 reads CATSRAGGGTYEQYF. CDR3 nucleotides: TGTGCCACCAGCAGAGCAGGGGGGGGAACCTACGAGCAGTACTTC.

The chain is built from TRBV4-2 and TRBJ1-2; 8 nucleotides align to TRBD1. Germline V CDR1 and CDR2: LGHNA, YNFKEQ. The junction had 5 bases not matched to a gene; V was cut back by 1 base and J by 7 bases. The CDR3 length is 14 residues. DNA of the CDR3: TGTGCCAGCAGCCAAGGACAGGGGAGGGCTGGCTACACCTTC. This gives the protein CASSQGQGRAGYTF.

The chain couples TRBV29-1 to TRBJ2-2, with D unclear. V was pared by 6 bases and J by 6 bases, with 11 bases between. The CDR3 runs to 12 residues. Germline CDR1 is SQVTM and CDR2 is ANQGSEA. The CDR3 is CSVKKEAGELFF. The CDR3 DNA sequence: TGCAGCGTAAAAAAGGAAGCCGGGGAGCTGTTTTTT.

This clonotype was counted a single time. The chain has TRBV29-1 and TRBJ2-7; tentative D call: TRBD2 (5 bases). This CDR3 comprises 16 residues. The V gene's germline CDR1 is SQVTM and CDR2 ANQGSEA. Between the trimmed V and J ends, which lost 4 bases and 5 bases, there was a span of 24 bases. This chain's CDR3 is CSVGRSRRPPADEQYF. Here the CDR3 DNA reads TGCAGCGTTGGGAGGTCGAGGCGACCCCCGGCGGACGAGCAGTACTTC.

The chain recombines TRBV20-1 with TRBJ2-1; a weak D match, TRBD1 (5 bases). Trimming removed 6 bases at V and 6 bases at J, with 15 bases between. The germline V gene has CDR1 DFQATT and CDR2 SNEGSKA (reference sequence). The CDR3 runs to 13 residues. The CDR3 here is CSAAPVGRNEQFF. As DNA, the CDR3 is TGCAGTGCCGCCCCGGTGGGGCGCAATGAGCAGTTCTTC.

The V gene is TRBV30, the J gene TRBJ1-1; 8 bases agree with TRBD1. The CDR3 totals 14 residues. Per germline, CDR1 GTSNPN and CDR2 SVGIG (reference sequence). V lost 2 bases and J lost 4; bases outside the gene matches: 6. The CDR3 DNA is TGTGCCTGGAGTTCCGGACAGGGAGGCACTGAAGCTTTCTTT. Translating it yields CAWSSGQGGTEAFF. The entire variable domain, with the rest obtained from reference TRBV30 and TRBJ1-1, is as follows: SQTIHQWPATLVQPVGSPLSLECTVEGTSNPNLYWYRQAAGRGLQLLFYSVGIGQISSEVPQNLSASRPQDRQFILSSKKLLLSDSGFYLCAWSSGQGGTEAFFGQGTRLTVV.

The chain carries TRBV20-1 and TRBJ1-2; the D gene is possibly TRBD1 (5 bases). CDR3 length: 11 residues. Trimming removed 3 bases at V and 5 bases at J, with 7 bases between. Germline V gene sequence: CDR1 DFQATT, CDR2 SNEGSKA (reference sequence). The CDR3 DNA sequence: TGCAGTGCTAGGGAGGGGTATGGCTACACCTTC. This translates into CSAREGYGYTF.

The chain couples TRBV4-2 to TRBJ1-5; D remains unclear. The V end lost 1 base, the J end lost 7 bases, and 8 bases lay between the germline ends. Germline CDR1 is LGHNA and CDR2 is YNFKEQ. CDR3 length equals 13 residues. CDR3 DNA sequence: TGTGCCAGCAGCCAAGTTTCGTACCAGCCCCAGCATTTT. Protein product: CASSQVSYQPQHF.

This sequence joins TRBV5-1 and TRBJ2-3, with D possibly matching TRBD1 (5 bases). Trimming took 4 bases from V and 5 from J, leaving 11 bases between them. Germline values: CDR1 SGHRS, CDR2 YFSETQ. The CDR3 length is 13 residues. The CDR3: CASSQTGGDTQYF. CDR3 DNA sequence: TGCGCCAGCAGCCAAACAGGCGGAGATACGCAGTATTTT.

This chain connects TRBV12-3 or TRBV12-4 to TRBJ2-2; 9 bases are shared with TRBD1. V dropped 4 bases and J dropped 5; count of bases not matched to a gene: 5. CDR3 length: 15 amino acids. In DNA form, the CDR3 reads TGTGCCAGCAGTTCCGGACAGGGGTGGACCGGGGAGCTGTTTTTT. Residues: CASSSGQGWTGELFF.

The chain recombines TRBV5-1 with TRBJ2-1, with D possibly TRBD1 on 5 matching bases. Germline assignment: CDR1 SGHRS and CDR2 YFSETQ. V lost 5 bases, J lost 6 bases, and 9 bases lay in between. The CDR3 length is 12 residues. The DNA of the CDR3 is TGCGCCAGCAGAGAGACAGTCAATGAGCAGTTCTTC. It translates to CASRETVNEQFF. Full variable domain (remainder filled in from reference TRBV5-1 and TRBJ2-1): KAGVTQTPRYLIKTRGQQVTLSCSPISGHRSVSWYQQTPGQGLQFLFEYFSETQRNKGNFPGRFSGRQFSNSRSEMNVSTLELGDSALYLCASRETVNEQFFGPGTRLTVL.

The chain combines TRBV20-1 with TRBJ2-5; D perhaps matches TRBD1 (6 bases). Trimming took off 1 base at V and 6 bases at J, with 12 bases between the two ends. The CDR3 extends over 13 amino acids. The V gene's germline CDR1 is DFQATT and CDR2 SNEGSKA (reference sequence). The chain's CDR3 is CSARGTVQKTQYF. CDR3 sequence (DNA): TGCAGTGCTAGAGGGACAGTTCAAAAGACCCAGTACTTC.

V is TRBV6-5 and J is TRBJ1-1; TRBD1 is a possible D gene (5 bases). The CDR3 consists of 11 residues. The V end was cut by 6 bases, the J end by 7 bases, with 9 bases between. Germline V gene data show CDR1 as MNHEY and CDR2 as SVGAGI. The CDR3 loop reads CASSGGFEAFF. In nucleotides, the CDR3 is TGTGCCAGCAGCGGGGGGTTTGAAGCTTTCTTT.

For this clonotype: Being one base from a much bigger clone, this may be a read error. The J gene is TRBJ2-7, the V gene TRBV3-1; D uncertain. The CDR3 spans 11 residues. The germline V gene encodes CDR1 LGHDT and CDR2 YNNKEL (reference sequence). Trimming shortened V by 5 bases and J by 3 bases, and 5 bases separated the two germline ends. The CDR3 DNA is TGTGCCAGCAGCTACTACTACGAGCAGTACTTC. As protein: CASSYYYEQYF.

The genes are TRBV20-1 and TRBJ1-2; D possibly corresponds to TRBD1 (6 bases). The V end was cut by 3 bases, the J end by 5 bases, with 25 bases between. This CDR3 spans 17 amino acids. Germline V gene data show CDR1 as DFQATT and CDR2 as SNEGSKA (reference sequence). The CDR3 loop reads CSARGGYRDELKYGYTF. In nucleotides, the CDR3 is TGCAGTGCTAGGGGTGGGTACAGGGACGAATTGAAATATGGCTACACCTTC.

CDR3 region: CSARKGYSNQPQHF. In nucleotides, the CDR3 is TGCAGTGCTAGAAAGGGGTATAGCAATCAGCCCCAGCATTTT. The chain uses TRBV20-1 and TRBJ1-5; a weak D match, TRBD1 (5 bases). The CDR3 length is 14 residues. Germline V gene sequence: CDR1 DFQATT, CDR2 SNEGSKA (reference sequence). V was trimmed by 2 bases and J by 0 bases, leaving 8 bases between them.

The chain carries TRBV30 and TRBJ2-2; no reliable D call. The germline V gene has CDR1 GTSNPN and CDR2 SVGIG (reference sequence). Trimming removed 1 base at V and 4 bases at J, with 7 bases between. The CDR3 has 13 amino acids. In DNA form, the CDR3 reads TGTGCCTGGAGTGCCCTCGGCACCGGGGAGCTGTTTTTT. As protein: CAWSALGTGELFF.

The chain employs TRBV15 and TRBJ2-1, with D perhaps matching TRBD1 or TRBD2 (6 bases each). Trimming took off 0 bases at V and 0 bases at J, with 9 bases between the two ends. CDR1 and CDR2 from the germline V gene are LNHNV and YYDKDF (reference sequence). CDR3 length equals 16 residues. The CDR3 coding sequence is TGTGCCACCAGCAGAGATCGGGGGCCCTCCTACAATGAGCAGTTCTTC. Translating it yields CATSRDRGPSYNEQFF.

V usage is TRBV27 and J usage is TRBJ2-1; no clear D gene. V was pared by 4 bases and J by 0 bases, with 4 bases between. The germline V gene encodes CDR1 MNHEY and CDR2 SMNVEV (reference sequence). The CDR3 loop spans 13 amino acids. The CDR3 here is CASSSLSYNEQFF. DNA of the CDR3: TGTGCCAGCAGTTCCCTCTCCTACAATGAGCAGTTCTTC.

V gene TRBV7-9 combines with J gene TRBJ2-7; 10 bases match TRBD2. Germline CDR1 and CDR2: SEHNR and FQNEAQ (reference sequence). The CDR3 loop spans 14 amino acids. The V and J ends lost 5 bases and 1 base, in that order; junction bases with no gene match: 2. The CDR3 is CASSKLAGSYEQYF. The DNA for the CDR3 is TGTGCCAGCAGCAAACTAGCGGGATCCTACGAGCAGTACTTC.

V usage is TRBV6-1 and J usage is TRBJ1-5; D ambiguous. CDR1 MNHNS and CDR2 SASEGT come from the germline V gene. The V and J ends lost 7 bases and 9 bases respectively, with 22 bases between them. This CDR3 has 15 amino acids. CDR3 amino acids: CASIEGTLQMGPQHF. CDR3 bases: TGTGCCAGCATCGAGGGAACCCTCCAAATGGGGCCCCAGCATTTT.

The chain couples TRBV30 to TRBJ1-6; D is unresolved. V was clipped by 8 bases and J by 6 bases, with 14 bases between them. Germline CDR1 is GTSNPN and CDR2 is SVGIG (reference sequence). The CDR3 has 13 amino acids. CDR3 DNA: TGTGCCCTCGAACGAAATCGTAATTCACCCCTCCACTTT. Residues: CALERNRNSPLHF.

The chain is built from TRBV27 and TRBJ1-1, with D unclear. Germline loops: CDR1 MNHEY, CDR2 SMNVEV (reference sequence). This CDR3 comprises 11 residues. Trimming stripped 8 bases from V and 5 bases from J, with 9 bases between. In DNA, the CDR3 is TGTGCCAGCCGAGGGAGGACTGAAGCTTTCTTT. Translation: CASRGRTEAFF.

This clonotype turned up a few times. The chain combines TRBV29-1 with TRBJ2-1; a possible D gene is TRBD1 (5 bases). Germline CDR1 reads SQVTM; CDR2 reads ANQGSEA. CDR3 size: 11 residues. The CDR3 DNA sequence: TGCAGTGTGGCAGGGTACAATGAGCAGTTCTTC. This gives the protein CSVAGYNEQFF.

This clonotype occurred a few times. The chain uses TRBV28 and TRBJ2-1; the D is unclear. From germline, CDR1 is MDHEN and CDR2 SYDVKM. The CDR3 contains 13 residues. Deletions cut 2 bases from V and 6 bases from J, with 8 bases between. The CDR3 here is CASSLGQTNEQFF. CDR3 in DNA: TGTGCCAGCAGTTTAGGTCAGACCAATGAGCAGTTCTTC.

The genes are TRBV3-1 and TRBJ2-3; D is ambiguous. This CDR3 has 13 amino acids. V shed 1 base and J shed 11 bases, with 13 bases lying between them. The germline V gene encodes CDR1 LGHDT and CDR2 YNNKEL (reference sequence). The CDR3 here is CASSQGPQVMQYF. CDR3 nucleotides: TGTGCCAGCAGCCAAGGCCCGCAGGTTATGCAGTATTTT.

The gene calls are TRBV30 and TRBJ1-2, with a weak D call TRBD1 (5 bases). The V end lost 3 bases, the J end lost 7 bases, and 9 bases lay between the germline ends. The length of the CDR3 is 11 residues. Germline V lookup: CDR1 GTSNPN, CDR2 SVGIG (reference sequence). The CDR3 DNA sequence: TGTGCCTGGAGAATGGGGGTTGGCTACACCTTC. Protein: CAWRMGVGYTF.

In its sample, this clonotype was seen a few times. This rearrangement joins TRBV5-1 to TRBJ1-4; TRBD1 might be the D (5 bases). The CDR3 is made up of 14 amino acids. Trimming left V 0 bases short and J 3 bases short, with 6 bases between. CDR1 is SGHRS, CDR2 YFSETQ, per germline. In nucleotides, the CDR3 is TGCGCCAGCAGCTTGGAAGGGGCTAATGAAAAACTGTTTTTT. It yields the protein CASSLEGANEKLFF.

This clonotype has a handful of counts. The rearrangement joins TRBV7-9 to TRBJ1-1; no definite D call. Germline assignment: CDR1 SEHNR and CDR2 FQNEAQ (reference sequence). V shed 3 bases and J shed 0 bases, with 5 bases lying between them. This CDR3 has 13 residues. As DNA, the CDR3 is TGTGCCAGCAGCTTGTACTTGAACACTGAAGCTTTCTTT. Its protein is CASSLYLNTEAFF.

This rearrangement joins TRBV28 to TRBJ2-1, with D hard to call. This CDR3 contains 18 residues. The germline gives CDR1 MDHEN, CDR2 SYDVKM. Trimming stripped 2 bases from V and 2 bases from J, with 19 bases between. CDR3 DNA: TGTGCCAGCAGTTTAATCTCCAACCCGGACCGCCCCTACAATGAGCAGTTCTTC. Amino acids: CASSLISNPDRPYNEQFF.

This chain uses TRBV18 with TRBJ1-5; tentatively, D is TRBD1 (5 bases). The CDR3 consists of 15 residues. Deletions cut 5 bases from V and 2 bases from J, with 13 bases between. In germline, CDR1 is KGHSH, CDR2 LQKENI. Written as DNA, the CDR3 is TGTGCCAGCTCATCACAGGCGCGAGGCAATCAGCCCCAGCATTTT. Translation gives CASSSQARGNQPQHF.

V gene TRBV5-1 combines with J gene TRBJ2-5; no definite D call. Per germline, CDR1 SGHRS and CDR2 YFSETQ. CDR3 length: 14 residues. Trimming pared 4 bases from V and 5 bases from J, leaving 15 bases between. CDR3 nucleotide sequence: TGCGCCAGCAGCGGCGGAGACGCCCGGGAGACCCAGTACTTC. Translated: CASSGGDARETQYF.